This T cell receptor beta chain was sequenced for a study of response to subunit inactivated influenza vaccine. Study-level findings and limits: Authors suggested that a seasonal influenza vaccination recruits few new T cells each time.

This clonotype occurred a few times. No antigen is known for it. TCRdb analysed the RT-PCR reads with MiXCR anew, one entry per CDR3 protein. The sample shows around 600,000 distinct CDR3 sequences, approximately 11% of them seen only once. Separately, the same data were catalogued under a study of T cells expressing NK-cell markers. As that study records: The authors made TCR beta cDNA libraries by 5'RACE template switching. This switching added a universal primer site and UMIs. Seven sequenced donors out of eight were HCMV-seropositive, one seronegative. Several donors' CD3+CD56-NKG2C+ cells were dominated by the same clonotypes.

This clonotype was sampled from a man aged 45 to 65 who received an inactivated influenza vaccine. Sample: PBMCs from blood, taken on the day of vaccination.

As DNA, the CDR3 is TGTGCCACCAGCGGATCCACACCAAACACCGGGGAGCTGTTTTTT. Translated, it gives CATSGSTPNTGELFF. The J gene is TRBJ2-2, the V gene TRBV10-3, with D possibly matching TRBD2 (5 bases). V was pared by 10 bases and J by 2 bases, with 17 bases between. CDR3 length: 15 amino acids. Looked up from germline, CDR1 is ENHRY and CDR2 is SYGVKD.